This entry describes one T cell receptor (beta chain). Many counts were recorded for this clonotype. This receptor's antigen is unknown. No much larger clone exists at a distance of one base, and base qualities are not known. The protocol used for the library was PCR. Sequencing was performed on an Illumina HiSeq 2000. In TCRdb, the public reads were trimmed at Q25 with fastp and aligned with MiXCR, with productive beta chains retained. Every entry covers one CDR3 protein and lists the most common genes and DNA from its rows. The sample contains approximately 79,000 distinct CDR3 sequences, 48% of them found a single time. Roughly 9.1% of the sample goes to the ten largest clones. This specimen belongs to a study of CDR3 diversity in severe acne (dated by TCRdb to about 2019). V is shortened by 4 bases, J by 6 bases, and the region joining them spans 20 bases. The cysteine opens and the phenylalanine closes a CDR3 of 16 amino acids. Only CDR3 DNA remains: 48 bases, in frame from the first base. The germline V gene gives CDR1 as SGDLS and CDR2 as YYNGEE.

The receptor was isolated from a male donor in good health, serving as a control. The source material was blood. The chain was built from TRBV9 and TRBJ2-1, with TRBD2 perhaps the D gene, on 6 matching bases. CDR3 region: CASSSSQLAPINEQFF. The DNA reads as follows: TGTGCCAGCAGCTCATCCCAGCTAGCGCCGATCAATGAGCAGTTCTTC.